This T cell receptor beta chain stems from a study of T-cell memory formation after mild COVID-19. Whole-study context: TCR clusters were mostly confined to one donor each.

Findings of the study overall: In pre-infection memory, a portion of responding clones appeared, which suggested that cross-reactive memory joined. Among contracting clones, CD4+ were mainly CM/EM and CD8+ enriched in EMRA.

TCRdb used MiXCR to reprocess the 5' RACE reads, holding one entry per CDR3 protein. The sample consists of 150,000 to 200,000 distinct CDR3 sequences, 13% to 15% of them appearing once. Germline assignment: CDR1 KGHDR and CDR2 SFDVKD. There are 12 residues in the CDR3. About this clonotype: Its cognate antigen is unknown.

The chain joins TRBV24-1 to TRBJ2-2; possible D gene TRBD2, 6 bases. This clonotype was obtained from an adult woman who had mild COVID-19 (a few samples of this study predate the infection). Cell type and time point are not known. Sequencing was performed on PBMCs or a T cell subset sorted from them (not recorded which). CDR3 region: CAAGYSRGELFF. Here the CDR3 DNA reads TGTGCGGCGGGGTATTCTCGCGGGGAGCTGTTTTTT.